This passage covers 26 T cell receptor beta chains from one sample sequenced in a study of cytomegalovirus exposure and HLA in healthy donors (TCRdb year 2017). Libraries came from the immunoSEQ multiplex PCR assay. The multiplex PCR relied on a mix of 60 forward primers for TCR Vbeta segments and 13 reverse primers for TCR Jbeta segments. In its TCRdb copy, this immuneACCESS table keeps in-frame sequences only and misses some clones. Where compared with another copy, unresolved V genes explain less than half of these, and the others have no known cause. In this sample the table shows about 130,000 clones, around 82% of which occur a single time. The biggest ten clones account for roughly 1.7% of the sample. The specimen sequenced was PBMCs. Receptors originate from a boy aged 5-17 years in good health and CMV-seronegative.

This clone has only a few counts. The chain employs TRBV4-2 and TRBJ2-3; 15 bases map to TRBD2. The CDR3 extends over 18 amino acids. With 4 bases clipped from V and 0 bases from J, the junction kept 5 bases outside the gene matches. The germline V gene encodes CDR1 LGHNA and CDR2 YNFKEQ. The CDR3, as DNA: TGTGCCAGCAGCCCCGGACTAGCGGGGGGGCCTAGCACAGATACGCAGTATTTT. Encoded protein: CASSPGLAGGPSTDTQYF.

The V and J genes are TRBV7-9 and TRBJ2-7, with 9 bases aligning to TRBD1. Germline V gene lookup returns CDR1 SEHNR and CDR2 FQNEAQ (reference sequence). The V gene end was trimmed by 5 bases and the J gene end by 5 bases; junction bases not matched to a gene: 10. This CDR3 contains 15 residues. CDR3 sequence: CASSRPGQGRDEQYF. In DNA form, the CDR3 reads TGTGCCAGCAGCCGCCCGGGACAGGGTCGAGACGAGCAGTACTTC.

The chain combines TRBV7-9 with TRBJ2-7; no clear D. This CDR3 region has 12 residues. V lost 3 bases and J 2 bases, leaving 5 bases between the germline ends. The germline CDR1 and CDR2 sequences are SEHNR and FQNEAQ (reference sequence). The CDR3 is CASSFGAYEQYF. The CDR3 DNA follows: TGTGCCAGCAGCTTCGGAGCCTACGAGCAGTACTTC.

The rearrangement joins TRBV7-3 to TRBJ2-5; 12 bases are shared with TRBD2. The germline V gene has CDR1 SGHTA and CDR2 FQGTGA. V dropped 0 bases and J dropped 5; count of bases not matched to a gene: 1. There are 15 residues in the CDR3. This chain's CDR3 is CASSLTGTSGETQYF. The CDR3, as DNA: TGTGCCAGCAGCTTAACAGGGACTAGCGGGGAGACCCAGTACTTC.

V and J are TRBV2 and TRBJ2-7, with D perhaps TRBD2 (6 bases). Germline values: CDR1 SNHLY, CDR2 FYNNEI. Trimming removed 3 bases at V and 3 bases at J, with 18 bases between. The CDR3 extends over 16 amino acids. This chain's CDR3 is CASSETRAGSSYEQYF. CDR3 sequence (DNA): TGTGCCAGCAGTGAGACGCGGGCGGGATCAAGCTACGAGCAGTACTTC. The full variable domain, its missing parts supplied by reference TRBV2 and TRBJ2-7, is EPEVTQTPSHQVTQMGQEVILRCVPISNHLYFYWYRQILGQKVEFLVSFYNNEISEKSEIFDDQFSVERPDGSNFTLKIRSTKLEDSAMYFCASSETRAGSSYEQYFGPGTRLTVT.

The chain combines TRBV9 with TRBJ2-1; 13 nucleotides match TRBD2. With V trimmed by 3 bases and J by 7 bases, 4 bases remained unmatched. The CDR3 loop spans 15 amino acids. The V gene's germline CDR1 is SGDLS and CDR2 YYNGEE. The CDR3 loop is CASSGLAGGLNEQFF. CDR3 sequence (DNA): TGTGCCAGCAGCGGACTAGCGGGAGGTCTGAATGAGCAGTTCTTC.

This clone was detected a few times. The rearrangement links TRBV9 to TRBJ1-1; D call uncertain. Germline values: CDR1 SGDLS, CDR2 YYNGEE. This CDR3 comprises 12 residues. The ends were cut back, 5 bases at V and 0 bases at J, with 5 bases in the middle. CDR3 sequence (DNA): TGTGCCAGCAGGTCAGTGAACACTGAAGCTTTCTTT. Its translation: CASRSVNTEAFF.

The V and J genes are TRBV2 and TRBJ2-4, with D possibly matching TRBD1 (5 bases). V dropped 5 bases and J dropped 14 bases, with 10 bases sitting between them. Germline V CDR1 and CDR2: SNHLY, FYNNEI. CDR3 length equals 10 residues. The CDR3 protein is CASSIGREYF. For the CDR3, the DNA is TGTGCCAGCAGTATTGGCAGGGAGTACTTC.

The chain recombines TRBV19 with TRBJ2-7; TRBD2 agrees at 11 bases. The CDR3 is 18 amino acids. The V and J ends lost 4 bases and 2 bases, in that order; junction bases with no gene match: 13. Germline loops: CDR1 LNHDA, CDR2 SQIVND (reference sequence). CDR3 protein: CASSTILAGAGTPYEQYF. CDR3 coding DNA: TGTGCCAGTAGTACCATACTAGCGGGAGCGGGGACCCCCTACGAGCAGTACTTC. Based on the CDR3 plus reference TRBV19 and TRBJ2-7, the full variable domain is DGGITQSPKYLFRKEGQNVTLSCEQNLNHDAMYWYRQDPGQGLRLIYYSQIVNDFQKGDIAEGYSVSREKKESFPLTVTSAQKNPTAFYLCASSTILAGAGTPYEQYFGPGTRLTVT.

The V and J genes are TRBV19 and TRBJ1-2, with D unclear. V lost 0 bases, J lost 4 bases, and 12 bases lay in between. Germline CDR1 and CDR2: LNHDA and SQIVND (reference sequence). The CDR3 extends over 15 amino acids. Here the CDR3 reads CASSIDRLGFYGYTF. The CDR3 region has the DNA TGTGCCAGTAGTATAGATCGTCTGGGCTTCTATGGCTACACCTTC.

Notes on this clone: The junction does not match germline at one end; this may be a read error. The CDR3 reads CASSPEWGGGDVF. The CDR3 DNA follows: TGTGCCAGCTCGCCCGAATGGGGGGGCGGGGATGTCTTT. This sequence joins TRBV18 and TRBJ1-1; maybe TRBD1 (6 bases). Germline CDR1 reads KGHSH; CDR2 reads LQKENI. The CDR3 length is 13 residues.

The V gene is TRBV7-2, the J gene TRBJ2-2; perhaps TRBD1 as D (6 bases). The CDR3 spans 16 residues. Germline V lookup: CDR1 SGHTA, CDR2 FQGNSA. V lost 3 bases, J lost 5 bases, and 16 bases lay in between. The chain's CDR3 is CASSFPGQARTGELFF. CDR3 coding DNA: TGTGCCAGCAGCTTTCCGGGACAAGCAAGAACCGGGGAGCTGTTTTTT.

The rearrangement uses TRBV6-6 and TRBJ2-7; D gene unclear. The ends were cut back, 2 bases at V and 5 bases at J, with 7 bases in the middle. Germline CDR1 reads MNHNY; CDR2 reads SVGAGI (reference sequence). This CDR3 has 12 residues. This CDR3 reads CASSYNSDEQYF. DNA for the CDR3: TGTGCCAGCAGTTACAATTCGGACGAGCAGTACTTC.

J is TRBJ1-1 and V is TRBV18; tentative D call: TRBD1 (5 bases). Germline V gene data show CDR1 as KGHSH and CDR2 as LQKENI. Trimming pared 3 bases from V and 11 bases from J, leaving 16 bases between. The CDR3 extends over 13 amino acids. The CDR3 loop reads CASSPSDLGGAFF. The CDR3 DNA is TGTGCCAGCTCACCCTCCGACCTTGGGGGGGCTTTCTTT. Looking up the rest from reference TRBV18 and TRBJ1-1 gives the full variable domain: NAGVMQNPRHLVRRRGQEARLRCSPMKGHSHVYWYRQLPEEGLKFMVYLQKENIIDESGMPKERFSAEFPKEGPSILRIQQVVRGDSAAYFCASSPSDLGGAFFGQGTRLTVV.

The chain has TRBV27 and TRBJ2-4; maybe TRBD1 (6 bases). The CDR3 has 16 amino acids. Trimming shortened V by 3 bases and J by 1 base, and 13 bases separated the two germline ends. Germline V gives CDR1 MNHEY, CDR2 SMNVEV (reference sequence). CDR3 amino acids: CASSLVAQGAKNIQYF. DNA for the CDR3: TGTGCCAGCAGTTTGGTGGCTCAGGGGGCCAAAAACATTCAGTACTTC.

This chain uses TRBV7-2 with TRBJ2-1; 12 bases are shared with TRBD2. Germline CDR1 reads SGHTA; CDR2 reads FQGNSA. The CDR3 contains 17 residues. The J segment lost 1 base and the V segment lost 6 bases, leaving 7 bases of the junction unmatched. DNA for the CDR3: TGTGCCAGCAGACACTCTAGCGGGAGGGTGTCCTACAATGAGCAGTTCTTC. Residues: CASRHSSGRVSYNEQFF.

V is TRBV21-1 and J is TRBJ2-7; the listed D gene, TRBD1, was not tested against the DNA. TRBV21-1 corresponds to a pseudogene. The length of the CDR3 is 16 residues. For the CDR3, the DNA is TGTGCCAGCAGCAAGGTCCCGGGACAGACAGACTACGAGCAGTACTTC. It is translated as CASSKVPGQTDYEQYF.

The CDR3 reads CASSLTGLEAFF. As DNA, the CDR3 is TGTGCCAGCAGCTTGACAGGGCTTGAAGCTTTCTTT. The chain joins TRBV7-2 to TRBJ1-1; TRBD1 matches at 7 bases. The CDR3 is made up of 12 amino acids. V dropped 3 bases and J dropped 7; count of bases not matched to a gene: 2. In germline, CDR1 is SGHTA, CDR2 FQGNSA.

V and J are TRBV5-4 and TRBJ2-7, with 7 bases that match TRBD1. J lost 5 bases, V lost 1 base, and 0 bases had no gene match. The CDR3 is made up of 12 amino acids. Germline lookup yields CDR1 SGHNT and CDR2 YYREEE (reference sequence). Written as DNA, the CDR3 is TGTGCCAGCAGCTTGACAGGGGACGAGCAGTACTTC. This sequence encodes CASSLTGDEQYF.

This clone was counted once. V is TRBV10-3 and J is TRBJ1-6, with D tentatively TRBD1 (6 bases). This CDR3 region has 14 residues. The V end lost 8 bases, the J end lost 5 bases, and 13 bases lay between the germline ends. CDR1 is ENHRY, CDR2 SYGVKD, per germline. CDR3 loop: CAISGRGDNSPLHF. The CDR3 DNA follows: TGTGCCATCTCGGGGAGGGGGGATAATTCACCCCTCCACTTT.

The chain links TRBV10-3 to TRBJ1-3; maybe TRBD1 (5 bases). Germline values: CDR1 ENHRY, CDR2 SYGVKD. The CDR3 loop spans 18 amino acids. V was shortened by 4 bases and J by 0 bases, with 19 bases between the two germline ends. This CDR3 is CAISAQQGAVRSGNTIYF. In DNA form, the CDR3 reads TGTGCCATCAGTGCCCAGCAAGGGGCAGTCCGCTCTGGAAACACCATATATTTT.

The gene calls are TRBV29-1 and TRBJ2-1; D is perhaps TRBD2 (6 bases). The V gene's germline CDR1 is SQVTM and CDR2 ANQGSEA. CDR3 length: 11 residues. CDR3 protein: CRAGTDNEQFF. The CDR3 DNA reads TGCCGGGCGGGGACTGACAATGAGCAGTTCTTC.

This sequence joins TRBV7-8 and TRBJ2-5; D remains unclear. The ends were cut back, 5 bases at V and 1 base at J, with 14 bases in the middle. The CDR3 runs 15 residues. CDR1 is SGHVS, CDR2 FQNEAQ, per germline. Here the CDR3 DNA reads TGTGCCAGCAGCCCCCAACCGAGCCCCCAAGAGACCCAGTACTTC. It is translated as CASSPQPSPQETQYF. The full variable domain, with the rest looked up from reference TRBV7-8 and TRBJ2-5, is GAGVSQSPRYKVAKRGQDVALRCDPISGHVSLFWYQQALGQGPEFLTYFQNEAQLDKSGLPSDRFFAERPEGSVSTLKIQRTQQEDSAVYLCASSPQPSPQETQYFGPGTRLLVL.

This chain joins TRBV7-9 and TRBJ2-5, with 12 positions matching TRBD2. The trim removed 5 bases at V and 2 bases at J, leaving 3 bases unmatched. Germline CDR1 is SEHNR and CDR2 is FQNEAQ (reference sequence). The CDR3 has 15 amino acids. The CDR3 DNA sequence: TGTGCCAGCAGCCGGACTAGCGGGAAACAAGAGACCCAGTACTTC. This codes for CASSRTSGKQETQYF.

V usage is TRBV4-2 and J usage is TRBJ2-2; 10 bases are shared with TRBD1. J was trimmed by 5 bases and V by 3 bases; bases with no gene match: 6. Germline CDR1 LGHNA, CDR2 YNFKEQ. This CDR3 has 16 residues. This chain's CDR3 is CASSQRDRGWTGELFF. The CDR3 DNA reads as TGTGCCAGCAGCCAGAGGGACAGGGGTTGGACCGGGGAGCTGTTTTTT.

V usage is TRBV4-3 and J usage is TRBJ2-1, with D perhaps TRBD2 (6 bases). Trimming took off 0 bases at V and 5 bases at J, with 17 bases between the two ends. The length of the CDR3 is 17 residues. Germline V lookup: CDR1 LGHNA, CDR2 YSLEER. The DNA for the CDR3 is TGCGCCAGCAGCCAAGATTTCGGGGGAAGCCCAAACAATGAGCAGTTCTTC. It yields the protein CASSQDFGGSPNNEQFF.